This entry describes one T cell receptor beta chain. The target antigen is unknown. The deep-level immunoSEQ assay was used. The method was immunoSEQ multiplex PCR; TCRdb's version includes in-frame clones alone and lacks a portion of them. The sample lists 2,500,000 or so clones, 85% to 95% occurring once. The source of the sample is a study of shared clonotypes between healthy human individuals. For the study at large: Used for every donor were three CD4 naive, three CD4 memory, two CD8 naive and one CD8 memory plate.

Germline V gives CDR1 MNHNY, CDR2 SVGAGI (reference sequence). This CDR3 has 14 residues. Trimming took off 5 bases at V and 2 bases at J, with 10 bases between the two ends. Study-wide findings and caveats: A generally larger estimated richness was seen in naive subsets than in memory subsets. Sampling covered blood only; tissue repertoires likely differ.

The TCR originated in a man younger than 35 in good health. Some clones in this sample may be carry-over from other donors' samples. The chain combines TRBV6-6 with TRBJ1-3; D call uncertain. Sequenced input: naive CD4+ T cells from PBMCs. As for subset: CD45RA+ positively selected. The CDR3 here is CASSAPGTGNTIYF. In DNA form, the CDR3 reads TGTGCCAGCAGTGCCCCCGGAACTGGAAACACCATATATTTT.